The 2 T cell receptor beta chains listed next were all sequenced from one sample in a study of CD8+CD57+ T cells in acquired aplastic anemia (dated 2018 in TCRdb). Instrument on record: Illumina HiSeq 2000. Genomic DNA served as template for TCR beta VDJ combination and CDR3 sequence profiling. TCRdb ran its own pipeline on the public reads, namely fastp trimming at Q25 and MiXCR clone calling, and kept in-frame beta chains. Entries that share a CDR3 protein sequence are merged under the most common genes and DNA. Present in this sample are 150,000 to 200,000 distinct CDR3 sequences, 35% to 55% of which were seen just once. The ten largest account for under 1.2% of the sample. Sequences were obtained from sorted CD4+, CD8+, or CD8+CD57+ T cells (not recorded which) from PBMCs. Receptor source: a human donor in good health.

Remarks on this clonotype: One junction end disagrees with the germline gene, perhaps due to a read error. In DNA, the CDR3 is TGTGCCTCCAGCAGGGGACAGGGATTTGAAAAACTGTTTTTT. Protein: CASSRGQGFEKLFF. The chain employs TRBV15 and TRBJ1-4; 9 bases match TRBD1. Germline V gene sequence: CDR1 LNHNV, CDR2 YYDKDF (reference sequence). The CDR3 totals 14 residues. Supplemented by reference TRBV15 and TRBJ1-4, the full variable domain reads DAMVIQNPRYQVTQFGKPVTLSCSQTLNHNVMYWYQQKSSQAPKLLFHYYDKDFNNEADTPDNFQSRRPNTSFCFLDIRSPGLGDTAMYLCASSRGQGFEKLFFGSGTQLSVL.

The V gene is TRBV19, the J gene TRBJ1-1; D is unresolved. The V gene lost 1 base and the J gene lost 2 bases, with 8 bases spanning the gap. Germline V gene lookup returns CDR1 LNHDA and CDR2 SQIVND (reference sequence). The CDR3 has 14 residues. CDR3 loop: CASSIGSHNTEAFF. In DNA, the CDR3 is TGTGCCAGTAGTATAGGCAGCCATAACACTGAAGCTTTCTTT.